This TCR beta chain was recorded in a study of blood T cell repertoires in COVID-19. About the research overall: Samples of COVID-19 (acute and convalescent) were obtained from the United States, Italy and Spain. Sources were T cells, B-cell-depleted T cells, or PBMCs; the material itself was cDNA or gDNA.

In the authors' workflow: Estimation of nucleated cell counts relied on the amplification of reference gene primers. This table comes from immunoSEQ multiplex PCR, and its TCRdb copy is limited to in-frame clones, with some not included. That table is the source of V, J and clone size, and D and trimming were worked out from the DNA. Among 250,000 to 350,000 clones, about 83% were seen once, and the ten largest hold approximately 1.2%. The sequencing input was peripheral blood. The sequence derives from a woman in her forties or fifties with acute or convalescent COVID-19.

DNA of the CDR3: TGTGCCAGCAGCTCGGGACTAGCGGGAATCTACGAGCAGTACTTC. The encoded protein is CASSSGLAGIYEQYF. The V gene is TRBV7-7, the J gene TRBJ2-7; 13 bases are shared with TRBD2. Germline V gene data show CDR1 as SSHAT and CDR2 as FNYEAQ (reference sequence). This CDR3 has 15 amino acids. V lost 4 bases, J lost 3 bases, and 3 bases stayed unmatched.